Listed below are T cell receptor beta chains from one sample, sequenced in a study of control samples from healthy donors and cancer patients. Clones were sequenced by immunoSEQ multiplex PCR, and TCRdb holds only the in-frame ones, with some missing. In the table there are about 89,000 clones, about 89% of which are singletons. Material for sequencing was blood. The receptor source for this set is a man younger than 40 in good health. CDR3s leave out the opening cysteine and the closing phenylalanine or tryptophan. The order of the fields is clone size, V gene, CDR3 protein. A clone size is listed for some rows: how often the clone was seen (once, few, many), or a class if it is expanded.

-,TRBV30,AWRLTRGRQY
-,TRBV2,ASSDPETNTGELF
-,TRBV6-5,ASSFSGANTGELF
-,TRBV30,AAQVGGANVLT
-,TRBV10-1,ASREDGNTIY
-,TRBV14,ASSLTGVETQY
-,TRBV5-6,ASSMGGAYEQY
-,TRBV27,ASSLSTHEKLF
-,TRBV3-1/TRBV3-2,ASSQEWYETSVYEQF
-,TRBV6-5,ASSYSRNTEAF
-,TRBV29-1,SVEANYGYT
-,TRBV5-5,ASSLVAGYSNQPQH
-,TRBV7-6,ASSPQVGAAYEQY
-,TRBV15,ATYRASPGANVLT
few,TRBV19,ASSMKGMNTEAF
-,TRBV5-4,ASSTGSGFSGNTIY
-,TRBV10-3,AISGAGTGELF
-,TRBV2,ASRAYEAF
-,TRBV6-5,ASSYSGQGTPDTQY
-,TRBV11-3,ASRFDSNTEAF
-,TRBV19,ASSLLGGSKNIQY
-,TRBV10-3,AISESKGLVY
-,TRBV7-9,ASSRSGGKKGAF
-,TRBV6-1,ASSEPIGGLGTEAF
-,TRBV30,AWRPGPQETQY
-,TRBV27,ASSSSGGGATGYEQF
-,TRBV6-5,ASSAGTSPYNEQF
-,TRBV5-1,ASSLEGGNTEAF